The 14 T cell receptor beta chains below all came from one sample that was sequenced in a study of blood T cell repertoires in COVID-19. The assay was immunoSEQ multiplex PCR, and TCRdb's table has in-frame clones only and misses some. Altogether a few hundred thousand clones are present, roughly 86% being singletons, with the ten largest covering less than 2%. Sequencing used PBMCs or T cells enriched from blood (not recorded which). The receptors stem from a woman under 40 who had recovered from COVID-19.

The gene calls are TRBV28 and TRBJ1-2; D remains unclear. V gave up 6 bases and J gave up 3 bases, with 11 bases separating them. The CDR3 runs to 13 residues. Germline V lookup: CDR1 MDHEN, CDR2 SYDVKM. CDR3 amino acids: CASRPTADYGYTF. Here the CDR3 DNA reads TGTGCCAGCAGACCTACAGCAGACTATGGCTACACCTTC.

The chain couples TRBV9 to TRBJ2-2; maybe TRBD2 (5 bases). This CDR3 is built from 15 residues. V was shortened by 4 bases and J by 2 bases, with 12 bases between the two germline ends. Germline values: CDR1 SGDLS, CDR2 YYNGEE. Here the CDR3 DNA reads TGTGCCAGCAGCACGCCACGGGGTAACACCGGGGAGCTGTTTTTT. It is translated as CASSTPRGNTGELFF.

The rearrangement uses TRBV28 and TRBJ1-2; tentative D call: TRBD1 (5 bases). Germline V CDR1 and CDR2: MDHEN, SYDVKM. The CDR3 loop spans 15 amino acids. Trimming took off 5 bases at V and 5 bases at J, with 18 bases between the two ends. CDR3 in amino acids: CASSPDWTREYGYTF. In nucleotides, the CDR3 is TGTGCCAGCAGTCCTGATTGGACAAGAGAGTATGGCTACACCTTC.

The chain joins TRBV27 to TRBJ2-7, with 9 nucleotides matching TRBD2. V gave up 4 bases and J gave up 5 bases; unmatched junction bases: 6. Per the germline V gene, CDR1 is MNHEY and CDR2 is SMNVEV (reference sequence). The CDR3 loop spans 14 amino acids. CDR3 coding DNA: TGTGCCAGCAGTTCGGGACTAGCTAACCACGAGCAGTACTTC. Amino acids: CASSSGLANHEQYF.

CDR3 protein: CACAPLAGGTNEQFF. Here the CDR3 DNA reads TGTGCCTGCGCTCCTTTAGCGGGGGGGACCAATGAGCAGTTCTTC. The chain carries TRBV30 and TRBJ2-1; 11 positions match TRBD2. The ends lost 6 bases at V and 6 bases at J; junction bases unmatched: 10. Germline assignment: CDR1 GTSNPN and CDR2 SVGIG (reference sequence). The CDR3 runs to 15 residues.

The rearrangement uses TRBV12-3 or TRBV12-4 and TRBJ1-2, with D tentatively TRBD1 (5 bases). This CDR3 is built from 13 residues. Trimming stripped 4 bases from V and 8 bases from J, with 14 bases between. In DNA form, the CDR3 reads TGTGCCAGCAGTTCCGCGCACCGGGGGGGCTACACCTTC. Its protein product is CASSSAHRGGYTF.

The CDR3 sequence: CASSSPRGGVDEKLFF. The CDR3 coding sequence is TGTGCCAGCAGTTCCCCCCGGGGTGGTGTGGATGAAAAACTGTTTTTT. V gene TRBV28 combines with J gene TRBJ1-4; D remains ambiguous. Looked up from germline, CDR1 is MDHEN and CDR2 is SYDVKM. This CDR3 has 16 amino acids. Trimming cost V 4 bases and J 6 bases, with 18 bases left between them.

CDR3 nucleotides: TGTGCCAGCAGCACTACCCGGGACAGGAGGAACACCGGGGAGCTGTTTTTT. Residues: CASSTTRDRRNTGELFF. The chain uses TRBV5-6 and TRBJ2-2, with 8 bases lining up with TRBD1. The CDR3 is 17 residues long. V lost 4 bases and J lost 1; bases outside the gene matches: 9. The germline CDR1 and CDR2 sequences are SGHDT and YYEEEE.

In nucleotides, the CDR3 is TGTGCCAGCAGCATACCTCGAGACAGGAACACTGAAGCTTTCTTT. It codes for CASSIPRDRNTEAFF. The genes are TRBV28 and TRBJ1-1, with D maybe TRBD1 (5 bases). The CDR3 covers 15 residues. Germline lookup yields CDR1 MDHEN and CDR2 SYDVKM. V dropped 6 bases and J dropped 1 base, with 15 bases sitting between them. The variable domain in full, completed from reference TRBV28 and TRBJ1-1, reads DVKVTQSSRYLVKRTGEKVFLECVQDMDHENMFWYRQDPGLGLRLIYFSYDVKMKEKGDIPEGYSVSREKKERFSLILESASTNQTSMYLCASSIPRDRNTEAFFGQGTRLTVV.

This chain connects TRBV25-1 to TRBJ2-1, with D perhaps matching TRBD2 (7 bases). Germline V gene data show CDR1 as MGHDK and CDR2 as SYGVNS. Trimming removed 7 bases at V and 11 bases at J, with 15 bases between. CDR3 size: 12 residues. The CDR3 here is CASTGGGRKQFF. CDR3 DNA: TGTGCCAGCACGGGGGGCGGGAGAAAGCAGTTCTTC. Supplemented by reference TRBV25-1 and TRBJ2-1, the full variable domain reads EADIYQTPRYLVIGTGKKITLECSQTMGHDKMYWYQQDPGMELHLIHYSYGVNSTEKGDLSSESTVSRIRTEHFPLTLESARPSHTSQYLCASTGGGRKQFFGPGTRLTVL.

V gene TRBV7-6 combines with J gene TRBJ2-1; 16 nucleotides agree with TRBD2. This CDR3 contains 20 residues. The trim removed 1 base at V and 7 bases at J, leaving 13 bases unmatched. Germline V lookup: CDR1 SGHVS, CDR2 FNYEAQ. CDR3 sequence (DNA): TGTGCCAGCAGCTTAGTGGGGGGGACTAGCGGGAGGGCCAATGTGAATGAGCAGTTCTTC. As protein: CASSLVGGTSGRANVNEQFF.

The chain is built from TRBV24-1 and TRBJ2-5; TRBD1 is a possible D gene (5 bases). V was pared by 5 bases and J by 5 bases, with 11 bases between. The CDR3 is made up of 13 amino acids. Germline V gene data show CDR1 as KGHDR and CDR2 as SFDVKD. DNA for the CDR3: TGTGCCACCAGTGCGGCAGGGAAGGAGACCCAGTACTTC. This sequence encodes CATSAAGKETQYF.

The chain uses TRBV5-8 and TRBJ1-2; 10 bases are shared with TRBD1. The ends lost 2 bases at V and 4 bases at J; junction bases unmatched: 11. The CDR3 runs 17 residues. Germline V gene lookup returns CDR1 SGHTS and CDR2 YDEGEE. The CDR3 here is CASSLLRGTGDSYGYTF. CDR3 nucleotides: TGTGCCAGCAGCTTACTCCGTGGGACAGGGGATAGCTATGGCTACACCTTC.

V is TRBV28 and J is TRBJ2-1; D is possibly TRBD2 (6 bases). The CDR3 is made up of 14 amino acids. Germline V gene lookup returns CDR1 MDHEN and CDR2 SYDVKM. V lost 8 bases and J lost 2, with 13 bases in between. This CDR3 reads CASLKLATYNEQFF. CDR3 bases: TGTGCCAGCCTCAAGCTAGCGACCTACAATGAGCAGTTCTTC.